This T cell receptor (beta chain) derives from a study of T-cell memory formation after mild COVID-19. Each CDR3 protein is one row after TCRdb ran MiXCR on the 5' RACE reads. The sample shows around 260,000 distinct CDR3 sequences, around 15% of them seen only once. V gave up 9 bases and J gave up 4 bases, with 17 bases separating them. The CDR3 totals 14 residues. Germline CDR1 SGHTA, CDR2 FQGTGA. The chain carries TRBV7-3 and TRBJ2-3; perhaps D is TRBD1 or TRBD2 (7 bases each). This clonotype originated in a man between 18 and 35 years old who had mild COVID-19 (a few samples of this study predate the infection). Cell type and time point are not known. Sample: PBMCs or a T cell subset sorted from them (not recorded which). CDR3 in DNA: TGTGCCAGTTCAGGGGGGGGCGCGGCAGATACGCAGTATTTT. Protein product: CASSGGGAADTQYF. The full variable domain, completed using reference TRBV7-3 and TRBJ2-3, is GAGVSQTPSNKVTEKGKYVELRCDPISGHTALYWYRQSLGQGPEFLIYFQGTGAADDSGLPNDRFFAVRPEGSVSTLKIQRTERGDSAVYLCASSGGGAADTQYFGPGTRLTVL.